The entry that follows covers one T cell receptor beta chain sequence. Its specificity is unknown. Genomic DNA constituted the template upon which TCR beta VDJ and CDR3 profiling was performed. TCRdb re-called the reads through MiXCR, storing one row per CDR3 protein. The sample contains over 150,000 distinct CDR3 sequences, nearly 65% of which appear only once. Only patients with CD8+CD57+ cell expansion on flow cytometry were chosen for sequencing. Every patient was diagnosed with severe acquired aplastic anemia. This CDR3 has 15 residues. Germline V lookup: CDR1 SGHTA, CDR2 FQGNSA. V was clipped by 5 bases and J by 0 bases, with 11 bases between them. The data originate from a study of CD8+CD57+ T cells in acquired aplastic anemia. Whole-study context: The average for DNA from sorted CD4+ and CD8+ cells was around 3.5 ug.

Study results and limitations: Patients and controls had in common 25 to 35 CD8+ CDR3 sequences.

The TCR was taken from a human donor with aplastic anemia. Sequencing input: sorted CD4+, CD8+, or CD8+CD57+ T cells (not recorded which) from PBMCs. The V gene is TRBV7-2, the J gene TRBJ1-5; no definite D call. This chain's CDR3 is CASSPCPGSNQPQHF. For the CDR3, the DNA is TGTGCCAGCAGCCCATGTCCTGGTAGCAATCAGCCCCAGCATTTT.